The T cell receptor beta chain described here comes from a study of blood T cell repertoires in COVID-19. As for the study in general: The samples span acute and convalescent COVID-19 from the United States, Italy and Spain.

Measured with immunoSEQ multiplex PCR; TCRdb has only the in-frame clones, and not every one. The sample includes fewer than 500,000 clones, more than 70% of them seen just once. The cohort comprised adults aged roughly 18 to 95 years residing in 24 US areas. Cohort allocation depended upon clinical history that participants reported. Two consecutive negative NP/OP PCR tests, clearance, or resolved symptoms defined Cohort 3 recovery. This CDR3 is 13 amino acids long. Trimming pared 5 bases from V and 3 bases from J, leaving 13 bases between. The germline V gene has CDR1 SQVTM and CDR2 ANQGSEA. The chain couples TRBV29-1 to TRBJ1-2, with D perhaps matching TRBD1 (6 bases). Sequenced sample: PBMCs or T cells enriched from blood (not recorded which). This receptor was obtained from a man under 40 who had recovered from COVID-19. The CDR3 DNA follows: TGCAGCGTTATGACAGGCGGCGACTATGGCTACACCTTC. This sequence encodes CSVMTGGDYGYTF.